This T cell receptor beta chain appears in the sequencing data of a study of cytomegalovirus exposure and HLA in healthy donors. Overall study context: A later analysis reported the same platform for the 90 to 150 validation repertoires and the roughly 670 first-cohort repertoires. Findings and caveats of the study: Overall, around 150 TCR beta chains were annotated as cytomegalovirus-associated.

For this clone: Its antigen is undetermined.

This CDR3 is 16 amino acids long. Germline V gene data show CDR1 as SGHNT and CDR2 as YYREEE (reference sequence). The J segment lost 2 bases and the V segment lost 7 bases, leaving 14 bases of the junction unmatched. Here immunoSEQ multiplex PCR was the method, and the copy in TCRdb shows in-frame clones only, minus some. The sample holds fewer than 350,000 clones, around 87% seen once. The sequence came from a woman aged 18-29 years in good health and CMV-seronegative. The chain is built from TRBV5-4 and TRBJ2-7, with 8 nucleotides matching TRBD2. Sequencing was carried out using PBMCs. The CDR3 DNA sequence: TGTGCCAGCGCCACGGGGGGGCCTGGGAGGCCCTACGAGCAGTACTTC. It yields the protein CASATGGPGRPYEQYF.